The 3 T cell receptor beta chains reported below all come from one sample, sequenced in a study of cytomegalovirus exposure and HLA in healthy donors (dated 2017 in TCRdb). Library preparation employed the immunoSEQ multiplex PCR assay. TCRdb took over this immuneACCESS table, retaining in-frame rearrangements with V and J assigned. Such tables are incomplete; in checked studies, under half of the missing clones stem from an unresolved V gene, and the remainder is unexplained. Across this sample there are 120,000 or so clones, with about 90% seen only once. The ten largest account for about 2.1% of the sample. Material: PBMCs. Receptor source: a woman aged 18-35 years in good health and CMV-seronegative.

The chain employs TRBV9 and TRBJ2-1, with D possibly matching TRBD1 (5 bases). The V gene's germline CDR1 is SGDLS and CDR2 YYNGEE. V lost 4 bases and J lost 4, with 15 bases in between. This CDR3 has 15 amino acids. CDR3 coding DNA: TGTGCCAGCAGCACGCAGGGCAATTTTTACAATGAGCAGTTCTTC. It is translated as CASSTQGNFYNEQFF.

The chain employs TRBV2 and TRBJ2-7; tentatively, D is TRBD1 (7 bases). CDR3 length equals 12 residues. Germline loops: CDR1 SNHLY, CDR2 FYNNEI. Trimming took 8 bases from V and 3 from J, leaving 11 bases between them. CDR3 sequence: CASGQGGYEQYF. Here the CDR3 DNA reads TGTGCCAGCGGGCAGGGGGGCTACGAGCAGTACTTC.

The V call is TRBV7-8, the J call TRBJ2-5, with 15 bases fitting TRBD2. The CDR3 is 17 amino acids. Looked up from germline, CDR1 is SGHVS and CDR2 is FQNEAQ. Trimming removed 6 bases from V and 5 bases from J; junction bases left unmatched: 10. The CDR3 DNA sequence: TGTGCCAGCAGATACGGGACTAGCGGGAGGCGGGGGGAGACCCAGTACTTC. It is translated as CASRYGTSGRRGETQYF.